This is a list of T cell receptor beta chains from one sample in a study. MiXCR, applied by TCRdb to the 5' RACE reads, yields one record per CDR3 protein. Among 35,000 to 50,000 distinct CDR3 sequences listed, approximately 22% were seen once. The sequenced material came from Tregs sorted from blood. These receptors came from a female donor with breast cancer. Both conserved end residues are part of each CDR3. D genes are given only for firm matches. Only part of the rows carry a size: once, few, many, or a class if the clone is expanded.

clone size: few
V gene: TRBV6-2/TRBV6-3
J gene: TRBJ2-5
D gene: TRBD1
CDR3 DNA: TGTGCCAGCAGTGCCGGGACAGGGTCGGAGACCCAGTACTTC
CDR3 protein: CASSAGTGSETQYF

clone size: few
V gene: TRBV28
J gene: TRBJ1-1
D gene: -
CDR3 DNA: TGTGCCAGCAGGCCTCGGTGGAACACTGAAGCTTTCTTT
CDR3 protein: CASRPRWNTEAFF

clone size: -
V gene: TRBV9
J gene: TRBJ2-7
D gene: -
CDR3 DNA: TGTGCCAGCAGTTTTCAAGGGGACCCCTCAACTGCCCAGTACTTC
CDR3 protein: CASSFQGDPSTAQYF

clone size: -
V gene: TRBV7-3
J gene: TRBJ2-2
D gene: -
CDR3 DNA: TGTGCCAGCAGCTACCAAGAAGCGGGCGTCACCGGGGAGCTGTTTTTT
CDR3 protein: CASSYQEAGVTGELFF

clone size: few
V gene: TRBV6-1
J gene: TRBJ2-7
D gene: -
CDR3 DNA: TGTGCCAGCAGTGAAGTTGCGGGACAACTATACGAGCAGTACTTC
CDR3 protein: CASSEVAGQLYEQYF

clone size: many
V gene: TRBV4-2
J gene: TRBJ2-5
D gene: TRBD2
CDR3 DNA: TGTGCCAGCAGCCAAGATTTCGCCATGATGGTAGCGGGGTTTCAAGAGACCCAGTACTTC
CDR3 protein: CASSQDFAMMVAGFQETQYF

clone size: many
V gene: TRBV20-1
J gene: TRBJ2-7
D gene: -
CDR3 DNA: TGCAGTGCTAGAGAGCAGTCGGGGGCTCTCTACGAGCAGTACTTC
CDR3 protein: CSAREQSGALYEQYF

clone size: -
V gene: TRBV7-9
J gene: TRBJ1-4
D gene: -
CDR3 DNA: TGTGCCAGCGCGGTACGGGATAATGAAAAACTGTTTTTT
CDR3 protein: CASAVRDNEKLFF

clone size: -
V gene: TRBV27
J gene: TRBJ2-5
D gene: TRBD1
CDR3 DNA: TGTGCCAGCAGTCGGACAGGGGGCCACGAGACCCAGTACTTC
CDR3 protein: CASSRTGGHETQYF

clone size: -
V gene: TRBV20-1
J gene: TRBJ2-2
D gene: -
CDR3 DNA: TGCAGTGCTAGAGATCCTCTAGCGAGGAACACCGGGGAGCTGGTTTTT
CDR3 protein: CSARDPLARNTGELVF

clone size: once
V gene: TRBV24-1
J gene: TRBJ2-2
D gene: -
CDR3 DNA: TGTGCCACCAGTGATTTGCAGACGACAGGCCTCACCGGGGAGCTGTTTTTT
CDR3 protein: CATSDLQTTGLTGELFF

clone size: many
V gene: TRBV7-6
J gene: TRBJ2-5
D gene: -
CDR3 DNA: TGTGCCAGCAGCTTAGAACTAGGACCGGAAGAGACCCAGTACTTC
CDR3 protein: CASSLELGPEETQYF

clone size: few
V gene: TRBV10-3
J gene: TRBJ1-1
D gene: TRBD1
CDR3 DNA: TGTGCCATCAGCCCACTCCGACAGGGGACGAACACTGAAGCTTTCTTT
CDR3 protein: CAISPLRQGTNTEAFF

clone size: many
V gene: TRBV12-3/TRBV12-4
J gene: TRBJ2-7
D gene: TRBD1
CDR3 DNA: TGTGCCAGCAGTTTAGAGGCAGGGGGCCACTACGAGCAGTACTTC
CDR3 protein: CASSLEAGGHYEQYF

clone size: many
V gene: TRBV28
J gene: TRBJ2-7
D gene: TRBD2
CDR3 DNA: TGTGCCAGCAGAGTAGCGGGAGGGCCCTACGAGCAGTACTTC
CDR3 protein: CASRVAGGPYEQYF

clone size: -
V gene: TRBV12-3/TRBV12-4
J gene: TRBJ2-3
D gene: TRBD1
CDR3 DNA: TGTGCCGGCAGGGGACAGGAGAGCACAGATACGCAGTATTTT
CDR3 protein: CAGRGQESTDTQYF

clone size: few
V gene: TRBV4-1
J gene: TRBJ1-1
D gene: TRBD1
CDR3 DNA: TGCGCCAGCAGCCAAGAACCGGGACAGGGGGCTACTGAAGCTTTCTTT
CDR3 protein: CASSQEPGQGATEAFF

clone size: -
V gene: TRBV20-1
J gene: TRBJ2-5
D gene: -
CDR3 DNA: TGCAGTGCCCGGACGGGGTGGGCCGAGACCCAGTACTTC
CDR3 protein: CSARTGWAETQYF

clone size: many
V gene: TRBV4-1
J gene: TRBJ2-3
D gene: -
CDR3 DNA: TGCGCCAGCAGCCAAGGGGCAGTTAGCACAGATACGCAGTATTTT
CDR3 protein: CASSQGAVSTDTQYF

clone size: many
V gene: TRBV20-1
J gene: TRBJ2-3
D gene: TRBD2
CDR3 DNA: TGCAGTGCTACTCCTATCGGGGAGGGGGATACGCAGTATTTT
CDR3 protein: CSATPIGEGDTQYF

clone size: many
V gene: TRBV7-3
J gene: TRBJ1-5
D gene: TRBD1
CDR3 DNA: TGTGCCAGCAGCTGCCGGGACAGGTTGAATTGTCAGCCCCAGCATTTT
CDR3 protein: CASSCRDRLNCQPQHF

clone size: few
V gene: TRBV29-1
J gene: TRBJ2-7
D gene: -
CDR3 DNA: TGCAGCGTTGAAGACTCCCTGGCGCGGCGGACCTACGAGCAGTACTTC
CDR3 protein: CSVEDSLARRTYEQYF

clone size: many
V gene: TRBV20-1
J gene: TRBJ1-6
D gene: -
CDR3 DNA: TGCAGTGCCCCGCCCAAATTCGGCTCACCCCTCCACTTT
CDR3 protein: CSAPPKFGSPLHF

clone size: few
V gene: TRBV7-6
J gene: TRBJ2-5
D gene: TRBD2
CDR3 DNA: TGTGCCAGCAGCTCCTCTAGCGGGAGCGAGACCCAGTACTTC
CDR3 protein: CASSSSSGSETQYF

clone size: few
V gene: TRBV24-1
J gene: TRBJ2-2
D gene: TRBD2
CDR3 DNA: TGTGCCACCAGTGACGTCCCGCGGGAGGCAGGCGGGGAGCTGTTTTTT
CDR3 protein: CATSDVPREAGGELFF

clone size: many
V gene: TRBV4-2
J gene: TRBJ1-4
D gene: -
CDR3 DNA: TGTGCCAGCAGCCAAGGGGGAACAAATGAAAAACTGTTTTTT
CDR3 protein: CASSQGGTNEKLFF

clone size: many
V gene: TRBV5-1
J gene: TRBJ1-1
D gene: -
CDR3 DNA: TGCGCCAGCAGCGGCCAAGGCAGTCTCACTGAAGCTTTCTTT
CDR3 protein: CASSGQGSLTEAFF

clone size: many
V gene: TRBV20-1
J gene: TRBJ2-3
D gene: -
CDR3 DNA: TGCAGGAGCGCTAGTGGTACGCAGTATTTT
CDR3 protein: CRSASGTQYF

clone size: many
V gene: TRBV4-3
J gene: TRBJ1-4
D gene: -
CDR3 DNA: TGCGCCAGCAGCCAGGGGGCAACTAATGAAAAACTGTTTTTT
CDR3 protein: CASSQGATNEKLFF

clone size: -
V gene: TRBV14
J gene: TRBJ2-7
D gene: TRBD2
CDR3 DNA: TGTGCCAGCAGCCCCCGGGGAGCGGGGGCCTACGAGCAGTACTTC
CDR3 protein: CASSPRGAGAYEQYF

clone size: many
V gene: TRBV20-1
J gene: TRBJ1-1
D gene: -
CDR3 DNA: TGCAGTGCTAGAGCCAACGTGAACACTGAAGCTTTCTTT
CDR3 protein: CSARANVNTEAFF

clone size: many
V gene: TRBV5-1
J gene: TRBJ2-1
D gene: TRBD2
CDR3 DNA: TGCGCCAGCGGAGCCGGGACTAGCGACTACAATGAGCAGTTCTTC
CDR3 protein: CASGAGTSDYNEQFF

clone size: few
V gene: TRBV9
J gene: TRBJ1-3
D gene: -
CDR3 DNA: TGTGCCAGCAGAGGGTCAGGGGCTGGAAACACCATATATTTT
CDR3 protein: CASRGSGAGNTIYF

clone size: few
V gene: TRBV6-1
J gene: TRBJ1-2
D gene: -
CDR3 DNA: TGTGCCAGCAGCAGACTAGGGCCCATCTATGGCTACACCTTC
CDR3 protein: CASSRLGPIYGYTF

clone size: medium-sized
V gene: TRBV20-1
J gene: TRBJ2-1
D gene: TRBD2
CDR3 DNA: TGCAGTGCTAGGGGGACTAGCGGGAGAAATGAGCAGTTCTTC
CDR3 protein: CSARGTSGRNEQFF

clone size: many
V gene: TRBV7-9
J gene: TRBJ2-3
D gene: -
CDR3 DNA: TGTGCCAGCAGCTTTGTCAGCACCCAGGATACGCAGTATTTT
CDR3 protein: CASSFVSTQDTQYF

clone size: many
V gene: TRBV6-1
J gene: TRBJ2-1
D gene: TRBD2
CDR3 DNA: TGTGCCAGCAAATACCTAGCGGGAGGGCCGAATGAGCAGTTCTTC
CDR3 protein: CASKYLAGGPNEQFF

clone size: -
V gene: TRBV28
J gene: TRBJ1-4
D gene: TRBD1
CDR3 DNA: TGTGCCAGCAGAGCTATCGGAGGCTCAGGGGGCCCGTCGGATAATGAAAAACTGTTTTTT
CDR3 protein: CASRAIGGSGGPSDNEKLFF

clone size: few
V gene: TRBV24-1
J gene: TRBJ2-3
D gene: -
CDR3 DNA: TGTGCCACCAGTGATTTTCTAGCAGATACGCAGTATTTT
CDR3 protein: CATSDFLADTQYF

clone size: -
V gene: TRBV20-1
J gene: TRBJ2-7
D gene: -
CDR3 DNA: TGCAGTGCTAGTGGGGTGGGATTCTCCTACGAGCAGTACTTC
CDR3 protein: CSASGVGFSYEQYF

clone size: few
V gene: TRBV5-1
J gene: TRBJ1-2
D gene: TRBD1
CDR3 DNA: TGCGCCAGCAGAAGAGACAGGGGCCGGGTGCGTCTTAACTATGGCTACACCTTC
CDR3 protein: CASRRDRGRVRLNYGYTF

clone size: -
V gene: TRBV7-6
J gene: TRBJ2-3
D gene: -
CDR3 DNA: TGTGCCAGCAGCTTCACCTGGAGCCGCACAGATACGCAGTATTTT
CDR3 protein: CASSFTWSRTDTQYF

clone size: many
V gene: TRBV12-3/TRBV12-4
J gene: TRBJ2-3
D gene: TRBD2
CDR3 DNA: TGTGCCATCACGACTAGCGGGAGTGCAGATACGCAGTATTTT
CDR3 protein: CAITTSGSADTQYF